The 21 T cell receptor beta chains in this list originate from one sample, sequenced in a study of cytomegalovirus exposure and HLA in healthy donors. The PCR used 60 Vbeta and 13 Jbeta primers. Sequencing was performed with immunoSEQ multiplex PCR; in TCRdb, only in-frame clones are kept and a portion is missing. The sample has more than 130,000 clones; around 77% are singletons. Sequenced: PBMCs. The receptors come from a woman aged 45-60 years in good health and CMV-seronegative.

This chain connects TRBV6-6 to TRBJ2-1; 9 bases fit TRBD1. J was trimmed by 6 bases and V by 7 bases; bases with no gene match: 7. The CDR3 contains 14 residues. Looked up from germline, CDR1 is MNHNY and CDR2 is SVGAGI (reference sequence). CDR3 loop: CASIKGQGINEQFF. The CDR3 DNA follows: TGTGCCAGCATCAAAGGACAGGGGATCAATGAGCAGTTCTTC.

The DNA of the CDR3 is TGTGCCACCAGCAGGCGAGCGGGGGCCCTGTCGGATGAGCAGTTCTTC. Encoded protein: CATSRRAGALSDEQFF. The V call is TRBV15, the J call TRBJ2-1; 8 bases match TRBD2. Germline V CDR1 and CDR2: LNHNV, YYDKDF (reference sequence). This CDR3 has 16 amino acids. J lost 8 bases, V lost 3 bases, and 12 bases had no gene match. Full variable domain (outside the CDR3, taken from reference TRBV15 and TRBJ2-1): DAMVIQNPRYQVTQFGKPVTLSCSQTLNHNVMYWYQQKSSQAPKLLFHYYDKDFNNEADTPDNFQSRRPNTSFCFLDIRSPGLGDTAMYLCATSRRAGALSDEQFFGPGTRLTVL.

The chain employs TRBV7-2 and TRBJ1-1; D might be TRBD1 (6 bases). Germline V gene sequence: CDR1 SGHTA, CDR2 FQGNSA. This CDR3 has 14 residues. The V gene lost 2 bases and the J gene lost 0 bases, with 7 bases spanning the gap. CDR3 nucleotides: TGTGCCAGCAGCTTATCAGGGGTGAACACTGAAGCTTTCTTT. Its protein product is CASSLSGVNTEAFF.

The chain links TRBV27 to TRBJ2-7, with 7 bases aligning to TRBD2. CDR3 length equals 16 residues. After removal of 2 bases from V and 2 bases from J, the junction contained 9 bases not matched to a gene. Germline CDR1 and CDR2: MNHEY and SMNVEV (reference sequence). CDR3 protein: CASSLRAGDIPYEQYF. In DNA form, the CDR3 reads TGTGCCAGCAGTTTACGGGCGGGGGATATCCCCTACGAGCAGTACTTC.

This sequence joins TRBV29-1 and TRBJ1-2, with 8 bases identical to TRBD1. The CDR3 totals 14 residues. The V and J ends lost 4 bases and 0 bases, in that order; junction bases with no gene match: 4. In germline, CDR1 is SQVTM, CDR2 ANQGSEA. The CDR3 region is CSVAPGGSNYGYTF. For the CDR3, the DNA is TGCAGCGTTGCCCCAGGGGGCTCTAACTATGGCTACACCTTC.

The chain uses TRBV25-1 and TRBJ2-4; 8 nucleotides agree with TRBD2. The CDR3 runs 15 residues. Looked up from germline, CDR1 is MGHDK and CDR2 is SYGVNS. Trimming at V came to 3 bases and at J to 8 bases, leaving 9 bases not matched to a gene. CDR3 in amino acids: CASSDPREGEDIQYF. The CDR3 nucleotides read TGTGCCAGCAGTGATCCCCGGGAGGGGGAAGACATTCAGTACTTC. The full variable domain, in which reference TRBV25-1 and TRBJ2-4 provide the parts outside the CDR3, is EADIYQTPRYLVIGTGKKITLECSQTMGHDKMYWYQQDPGMELHLIHYSYGVNSTEKGDLSSESTVSRIRTEHFPLTLESARPSHTSQYLCASSDPREGEDIQYFGAGTRLSVL.

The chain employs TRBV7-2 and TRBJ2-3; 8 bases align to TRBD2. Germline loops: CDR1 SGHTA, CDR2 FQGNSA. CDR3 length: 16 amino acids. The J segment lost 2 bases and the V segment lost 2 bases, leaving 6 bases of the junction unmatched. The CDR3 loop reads CASSLFSGGATDTQYF. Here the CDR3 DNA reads TGTGCCAGCAGCTTATTTTCGGGGGGGGCCACAGATACGCAGTATTTT.

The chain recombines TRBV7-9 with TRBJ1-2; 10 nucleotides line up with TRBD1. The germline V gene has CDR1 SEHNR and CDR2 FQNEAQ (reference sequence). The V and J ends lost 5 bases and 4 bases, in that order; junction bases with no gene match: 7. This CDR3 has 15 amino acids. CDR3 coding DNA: TGTGCCAGCAGCCCGACAGGGGGCGTTTTCTATGGCTACACCTTC. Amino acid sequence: CASSPTGGVFYGYTF. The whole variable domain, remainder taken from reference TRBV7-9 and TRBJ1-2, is DTGVSQNPRHKITKRGQNVTFRCDPISEHNRLYWYRQTLGQGPEFLTYFQNEAQLEKSRLLSDRFSAERPKGSFSTLEIQRTEQGDSAMYLCASSPTGGVFYGYTFGSGTRLTVV.

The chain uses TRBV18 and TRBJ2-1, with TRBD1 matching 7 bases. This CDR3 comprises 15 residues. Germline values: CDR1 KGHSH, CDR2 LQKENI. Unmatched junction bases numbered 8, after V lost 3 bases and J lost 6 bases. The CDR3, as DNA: TGTGCCAGCTCACCCCCGACAGGGCTAGGCAATGAGCAGTTCTTC. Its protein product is CASSPPTGLGNEQFF. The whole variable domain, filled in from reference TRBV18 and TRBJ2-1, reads NAGVMQNPRHLVRRRGQEARLRCSPMKGHSHVYWYRQLPEEGLKFMVYLQKENIIDESGMPKERFSAEFPKEGPSILRIQQVVRGDSAAYFCASSPPTGLGNEQFFGPGTRLTVL.

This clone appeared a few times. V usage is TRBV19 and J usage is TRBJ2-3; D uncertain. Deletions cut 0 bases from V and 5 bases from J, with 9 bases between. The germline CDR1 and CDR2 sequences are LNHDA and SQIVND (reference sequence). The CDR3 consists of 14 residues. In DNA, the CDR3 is TGTGCCAGTAGTATAGAGACTTTTGAAGATACGCAGTATTTT. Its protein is CASSIETFEDTQYF.

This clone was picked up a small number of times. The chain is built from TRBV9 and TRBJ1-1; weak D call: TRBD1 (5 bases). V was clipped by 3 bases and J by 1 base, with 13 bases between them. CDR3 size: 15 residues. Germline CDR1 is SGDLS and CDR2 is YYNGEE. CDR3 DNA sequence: TGTGCCAGCAGCGCGTGGGGGGTTACGAACACTGAAGCTTTCTTT. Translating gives CASSAWGVTNTEAFF.

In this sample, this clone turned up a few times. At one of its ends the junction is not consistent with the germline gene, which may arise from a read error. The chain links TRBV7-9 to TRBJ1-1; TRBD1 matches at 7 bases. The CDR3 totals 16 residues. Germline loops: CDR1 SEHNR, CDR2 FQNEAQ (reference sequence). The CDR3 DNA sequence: TGTTCCAGCAGCTCCCCCGGGGACAGAACTAACACTGAAGCTTTCTTT. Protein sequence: CSSSSPGDRTNTEAFF.

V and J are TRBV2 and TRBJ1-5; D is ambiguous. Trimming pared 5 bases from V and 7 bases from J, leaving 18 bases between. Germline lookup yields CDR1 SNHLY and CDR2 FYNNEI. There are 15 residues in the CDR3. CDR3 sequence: CASSPRRGLGQPQHF. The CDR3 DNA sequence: TGTGCCAGCAGTCCTAGGCGGGGTCTTGGACAGCCCCAGCATTTT.

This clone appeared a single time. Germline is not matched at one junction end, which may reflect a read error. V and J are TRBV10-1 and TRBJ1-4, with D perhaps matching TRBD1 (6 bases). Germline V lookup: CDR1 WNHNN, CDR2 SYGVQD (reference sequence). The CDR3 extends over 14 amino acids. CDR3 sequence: CASSDGTTNEKLFF. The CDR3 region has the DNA TGCGCCAGCAGTGACGGGACAACAAATGAAAAACTGTTTTTT.

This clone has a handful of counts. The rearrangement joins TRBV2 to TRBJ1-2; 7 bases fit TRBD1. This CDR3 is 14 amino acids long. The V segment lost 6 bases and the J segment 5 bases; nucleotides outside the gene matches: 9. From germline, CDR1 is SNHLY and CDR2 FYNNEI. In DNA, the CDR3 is TGTGCCAGCAGGGGGGACAGCCCCTATTATGGCTACACCTTC. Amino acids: CASRGDSPYYGYTF.

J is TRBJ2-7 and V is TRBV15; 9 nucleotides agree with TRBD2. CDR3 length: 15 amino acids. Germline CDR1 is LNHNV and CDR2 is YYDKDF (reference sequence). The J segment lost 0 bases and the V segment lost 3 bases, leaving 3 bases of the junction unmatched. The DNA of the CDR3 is TGTGCCACCAGCAGCGAAGCGGGGGGCTCCTACGAGCAGTACTTC. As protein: CATSSEAGGSYEQYF.

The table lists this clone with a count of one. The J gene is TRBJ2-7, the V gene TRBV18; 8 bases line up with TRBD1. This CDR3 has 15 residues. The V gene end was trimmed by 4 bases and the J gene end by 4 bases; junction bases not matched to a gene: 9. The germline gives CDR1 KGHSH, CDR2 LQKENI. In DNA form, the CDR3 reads TGTGCCAGCTCACAAACGGACAGGGTAGGGTACGAGCAGTACTTC. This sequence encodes CASSQTDRVGYEQYF.

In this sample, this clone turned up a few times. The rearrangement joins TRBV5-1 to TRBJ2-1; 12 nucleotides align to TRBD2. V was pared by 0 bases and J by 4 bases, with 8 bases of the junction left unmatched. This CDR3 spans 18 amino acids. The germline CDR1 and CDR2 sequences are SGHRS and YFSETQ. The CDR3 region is CASSLGPGGTSGYNEQFF. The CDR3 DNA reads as TGCGCCAGCAGCTTGGGGCCCGGGGGGACTAGCGGGTACAATGAGCAGTTCTTC.

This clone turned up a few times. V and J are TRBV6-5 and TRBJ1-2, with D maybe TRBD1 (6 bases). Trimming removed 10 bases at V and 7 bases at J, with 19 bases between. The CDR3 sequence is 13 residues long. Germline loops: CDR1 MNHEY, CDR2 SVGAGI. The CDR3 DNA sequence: TGTGCCACCAAGCTAAACAGGGCTGGTGGCTACACCTTC. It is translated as CATKLNRAGGYTF.

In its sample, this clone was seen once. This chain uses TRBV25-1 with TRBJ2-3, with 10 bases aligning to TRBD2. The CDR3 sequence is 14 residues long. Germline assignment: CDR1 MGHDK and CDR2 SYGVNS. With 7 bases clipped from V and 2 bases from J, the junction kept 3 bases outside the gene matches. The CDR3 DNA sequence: TGTGCCAGCATAGCGGGGGGTATCACAGATACGCAGTATTTT. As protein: CASIAGGITDTQYF.

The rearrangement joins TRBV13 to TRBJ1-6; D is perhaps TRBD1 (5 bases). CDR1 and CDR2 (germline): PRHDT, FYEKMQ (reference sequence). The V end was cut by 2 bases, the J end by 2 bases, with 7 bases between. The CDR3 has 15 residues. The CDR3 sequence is CASSLRGTYNSPLHF. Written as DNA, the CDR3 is TGTGCCAGCAGCTTAAGGGGAACCTATAATTCACCCCTCCACTTT.